Below, one T cell receptor (beta chain) is given with its context. This receptor's antigen is unknown. Base qualities are not at hand, and no much larger clone is one base apart. In the paper's terms, the time point label means: about 28 days (+/-7) after the second vaccine dose. Because spike-specific TCR depth and breadth did not differ between the two schedules, AZD1222 recipients who got a second dose at roughly 4 weeks were pooled with those who got a second dose at roughly 12 weeks. Vaccinee samples came from UK trials COV001 and COV002, including a single-blind randomized controlled phase 2/3 trial of AZD1222 (ChAdOx1 nCoV-19) in healthy adults. For TCRbeta chain sequencing, PBMC samples were collected from trial participants at day 0 and at day 28 after the second dose. The junction shows trimming of 6 bases on V and 7 bases on J, plus 19 bases between the germline ends. CDR1 is given as MDHEN and CDR2 as SYDVKM, both from the germline V gene. Reading from cysteine to phenylalanine, the CDR3 counts 15 amino acids. Just the 45-base CDR3 DNA is kept, in frame starting at base 1.

This sample stems from a study of T cell responses to AZD1222 COVID-19 vaccine (dated by TCRdb to the early 2020s). Some background on the complete study: A total of approximately 230 trial participants underwent TCR sequencing, of whom about 210 received two doses of AZD1222 and about 25 received two doses of the MenACWY control vaccine. Enrollment into the trials was organized by age into subgroups of 18-55, 56-69 and 70-plus years, and those subgroups contained about 160, 30 and 59 TCR-sequenced participants, respectively.

Study-level results and caveats: CD4 TCRs associated with the vaccine covered the entire spike protein, and the dominant responses were in regions 160-218 and 743-854. Conclusions about previously exposed vaccinees were limited because only 5 or 6 AZD1222 recipients were SARS-CoV-2 seropositive at baseline. A significant rise in spike-specific TCR breadth and depth was observed after two AZD1222 doses relative to day 0 and relative to MenACWY recipients. Because no day 14 peak-response samples were available, repertoires were characterized only after the peak T cell response. Participants were mostly white British, with more females than males. The authors suggested clonal diversity may have been underestimated. The 56-69-year group was small, and its depth increase did not reach significance, likely because of low power. Reportedly, close to half of the unique spike-specific TCRs recognized epitopes lying outside the regions that are mutated in the B.1.351 and B.1.1.7 variants.

The CDR3 regions of human TCRbeta chains were subjected to immunosequencing. In the paper's pipeline: Repertoire TCRs were checked for matches against a reference library of SARS-CoV-2-specific TCRs that had been generated using the MIRA antigen-specificity platform. Breadth was defined as the fraction of unique TCRs that were SARS-CoV-2-associated. Depth was defined as the fraction of total T cells that were SARS-CoV-2-associated. Using the MIRA data, each spike-specific TCR was mapped to the spike region that the TCR reacts to and placed in a CD4 or CD8 class. Log10-transformed breadth and depth values were compared by one-way ANOVA with Sidak's multiple comparisons tests. Not all clones reach the TCRdb copy of this immuneACCESS table, which keeps in-frame sequences only. Checked studies attribute under half of the gap to unresolved V genes and leave the rest unexplained. D and trimming come from the DNA, and the V and J calls and clone size come from that table. Here the sample has just under 150,000 clones; about nine tenths occur a single time. The ten largest clones add up to approximately 1.8% of the sample.

The rearrangement joined TRBV28 to TRBJ2-1, and perhaps TRBD1 as D gene, on 6 matching bases. This TCR came from an adult who received the AZD1222 COVID-19 vaccine. The specimen was peripheral blood, collected 28 days after the second AZD1222 dose. DNA sequence: TGTGCCAGCAGCCTATACAGGGTGCTTGATAATGAGCAGTTCTTC. It codes for CASSLYRVLDNEQFF. When the CDR3 is completed using the reference TRBV28 and TRBJ2-1 genes on either side, the full variable domain is DVKVTQSSRYLVKRTGEKVFLECVQDMDHENMFWYRQDPGLGLRLIYFSYDVKMKEKGDIPEGYSVSREKKERFSLILESASTNQTSMYLCASSLYRVLDNEQFFGPGTRLTVL.